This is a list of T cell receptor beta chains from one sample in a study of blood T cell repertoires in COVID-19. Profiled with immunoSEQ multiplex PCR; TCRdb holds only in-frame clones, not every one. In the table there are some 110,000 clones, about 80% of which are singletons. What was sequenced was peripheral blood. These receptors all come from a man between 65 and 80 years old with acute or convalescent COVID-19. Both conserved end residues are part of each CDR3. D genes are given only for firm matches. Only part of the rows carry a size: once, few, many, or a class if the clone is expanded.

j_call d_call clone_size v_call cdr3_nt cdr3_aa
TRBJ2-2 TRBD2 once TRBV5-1 TGCGCCAGCAGCTTGGCGCTAGCGGTCGGGGAGCTGTTTTTT CASSLALAVGELFF
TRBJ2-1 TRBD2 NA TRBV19 TGTGCCAGTAGCGAATATAGCGGGGACTACAATGAGCAGTTCTTC CASSEYSGDYNEQFF
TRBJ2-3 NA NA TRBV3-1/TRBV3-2 TGTGCCAGCAGCCAATTCTTAGTTGGTCAAGGGGGAGCGGCCACAGATACGCAGTATTTT CASSQFLVGQGGAATDTQYF
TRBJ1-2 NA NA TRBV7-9 TGTGCCAGCAGCCTACGAGGGGACTTCTATGGCTACACCTTC CASSLRGDFYGYTF
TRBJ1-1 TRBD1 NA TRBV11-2 TGTGCCAGCAGCTCGAGGACAGGTCACACTGAAGCTTTCTTT CASSSRTGHTEAFF
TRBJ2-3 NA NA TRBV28 TGTGCCAGCAGTGACAGATTCGGCACAGATACGCAGTATTTT CASSDRFGTDTQYF
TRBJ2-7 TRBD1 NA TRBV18 TGTGCCAGCTCGCCGGGACAGACTACCTACGAGCAGTACTTC CASSPGQTTYEQYF
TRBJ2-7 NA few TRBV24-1 TGTGCCACCAGTGATCTCCGGCCGAGGCAGGGTATGGACGAGCAGTACTTC CATSDLRPRQGMDEQYF
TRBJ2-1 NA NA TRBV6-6 TGTGCCAGCAGGCCGCCGGGACATCCTAACAATGAGCAGTTCTTC CASRPPGHPNNEQFF
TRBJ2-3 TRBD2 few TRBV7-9 TGTGCCAGCAGCGTTGGGTCAGCGGGAGGGCCCTCTACGCAGTATTTT CASSVGSAGGPSTQYF
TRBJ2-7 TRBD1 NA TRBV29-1 TGCAGCGTTGGTCTACAGGGGGTCGAGCAGTACTTC CSVGLQGVEQYF
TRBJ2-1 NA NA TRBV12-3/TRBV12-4 TGTGCCAGCAGTTCGAGACTCCATGAGCAGTTCTTC CASSSRLHEQFF
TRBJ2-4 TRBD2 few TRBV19 TGTGCCAGTAGTATAGATTGGGGGGGTAGGAGAAACATTCAGTACTTC CASSIDWGGRRNIQYF
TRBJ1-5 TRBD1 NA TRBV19 TGTGCCAGTAGCGACAGGGGGCAGCAGCCCCAGCATTTT CASSDRGQQPQHF
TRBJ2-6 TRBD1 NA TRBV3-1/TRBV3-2 TGTGCCAGCAGCCAGGTACAGGGGAGAGGGTCTGGGGCCAACGTCCTGACTTTC CASSQVQGRGSGANVLTF
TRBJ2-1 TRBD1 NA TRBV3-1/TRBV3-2 TGTGCCAGCAGCCAAAAAGCGGACAGGTACTACAATGAGCAGTTCTTC CASSQKADRYYNEQFF
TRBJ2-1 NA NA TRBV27 TGTGCCAGTGGGAGGGGGGGCGGCCCCTACAATGAGCAGTTCTTC CASGRGGGPYNEQFF
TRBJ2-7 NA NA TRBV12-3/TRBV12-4 TGTGCCAGCAGTGTGGACGGAGGCCTAGCGCAGTACTTC CASSVDGGLAQYF
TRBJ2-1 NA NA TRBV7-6 TGTGCCAGCAGCCCGGCAAGAGGGGGTGAGCAGTTCTTC CASSPARGGEQFF
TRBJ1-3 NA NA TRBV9 TGTGCCAGCAGCGTAAACGAGGGAGACACCATATATTTT CASSVNEGDTIYF
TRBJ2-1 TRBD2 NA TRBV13 TGTGCCAGCAGCTTTACTAGCGGGGGGGCTCATGAGCAGTTCTTC CASSFTSGGAHEQFF
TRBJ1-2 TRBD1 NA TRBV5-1 TGCGCCAGCAGCTTGGGGGGGACAGCTTCTAACTATGGCTACACCTTC CASSLGGTASNYGYTF
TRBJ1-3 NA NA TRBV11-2 TGCGCCAGCAGCTTAGAACCAGGGGCTGGAAACACCATATATTTT CASSLEPGAGNTIYF
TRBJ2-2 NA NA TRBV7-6 TGTGCCAGCAGCGCTCGAACAGCCCCGAACACCGGGGAGCTGTTTTTT CASSARTAPNTGELFF
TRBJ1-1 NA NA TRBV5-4 TGTGCCAGCAGCTTGGCCGGGGTGGACACTGAAGCTTTCTTT CASSLAGVDTEAFF
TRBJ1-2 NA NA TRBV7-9 TGTGCCAGCAGCTTAGGGCAGGGGAGCTATGGCTACACCTTC CASSLGQGSYGYTF
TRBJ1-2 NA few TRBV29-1 TGCAGCGGGGGGGACACCGCACAGGGCTACACCTTC CSGGDTAQGYTF
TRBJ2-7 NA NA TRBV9 TGTGCCAGCAGCGTAGGGGGGGACTACGAGCAGTACTTC CASSVGGDYEQYF
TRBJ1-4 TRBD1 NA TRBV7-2 TGTGCCAGCCGACAGGGGCGATCTAATGAAAAACTGTTTTTT CASRQGRSNEKLFF
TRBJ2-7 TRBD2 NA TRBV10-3 TGTGCCATCAGTGAGGGACTAGCGGGACGTAACGAGCAGTACTTC CAISEGLAGRNEQYF
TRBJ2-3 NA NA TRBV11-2 TGTGCCAGCAGCCCTCTAGTGGGGCTCGGTGGCGCAGATACGCAGTATTTT CASSPLVGLGGADTQYF
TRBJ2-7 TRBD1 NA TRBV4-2 TGTGCCAGCAGCTCTGGACAGGGGACCTACGAGCAGTACTTC CASSSGQGTYEQYF
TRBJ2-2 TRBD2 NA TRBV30 TGTGCCTGGAGTGAACTAGCGGGAGCCGGGGAGCTGTTTTTT CAWSELAGAGELFF
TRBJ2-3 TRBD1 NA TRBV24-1 TGTGCCACCAGTGATTCGGGGACAGGGGACACAGATACGCAGTATTTT CATSDSGTGDTDTQYF
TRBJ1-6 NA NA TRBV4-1 TGCGCCAGCACCTCCCCCCAGGCTGGCCCAAATTCACCCCTCCACTTT CASTSPQAGPNSPLHF
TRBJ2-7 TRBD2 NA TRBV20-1 TGCAGTGCTAGTTTTAGTCCTAGCGGAAAGTACTTC CSASFSPSGKYF
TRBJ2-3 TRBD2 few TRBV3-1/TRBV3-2 TGTGCCAGCAGCGAAACCGGGGGGGGCACAGATACGCAGTATTTT CASSETGGGTDTQYF
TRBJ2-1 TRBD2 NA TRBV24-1 TGTGCCACCAGTGACACGGGACTAGCGGGAGATGAGCAGTTCTTC CATSDTGLAGDEQFF
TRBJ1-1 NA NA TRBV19 TGTGCCAGTATTAAGGGGAACTCTGAAGCTTTCTTT CASIKGNSEAFF
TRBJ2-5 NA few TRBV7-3 TGTGCCAGCAGCTTAACGGGACAAATCCAAGAGACCCAGTACTTC CASSLTGQIQETQYF
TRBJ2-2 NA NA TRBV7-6 TGTGCCAGCAGCCTCGAGAACGAATTCACCGGGGAGCTGTTTTTT CASSLENEFTGELFF
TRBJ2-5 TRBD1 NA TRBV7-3 TGTGCCAGCAGCACTCACCGGACAGGGTCGAAAGGTCCTCAAGAGACCCAGTACTTC CASSTHRTGSKGPQETQYF
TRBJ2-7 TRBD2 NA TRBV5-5 TGTGCCAGCAGCTTGGGCTGGGCTAGCGGGACCTACGAGCAGTACTTC CASSLGWASGTYEQYF
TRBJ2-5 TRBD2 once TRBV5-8 TGTGCCAGCAGCTTGGGGGAGGGGACGACCCAGTACTTC CASSLGEGTTQYF
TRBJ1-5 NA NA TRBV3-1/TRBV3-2 TGTGCCAGCAGCCCTCTGGGAGGGGGTGGCAATCAGCCCCAGCATTTT CASSPLGGGGNQPQHF
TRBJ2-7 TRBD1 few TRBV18 TGTGCCAGCTCACCAACAGGGGGGTGGGAAGAGCAGTACTTC CASSPTGGWEEQYF
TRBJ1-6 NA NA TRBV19 TGTGCCAGTAGTACAGACAGTGGAGCTTCACCCCTCCACTTT CASSTDSGASPLHF
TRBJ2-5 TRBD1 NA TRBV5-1 TGCGCCAGCAGCACGGGACAGGGGGTCCAAGAGACCCAGTACTTC CASSTGQGVQETQYF
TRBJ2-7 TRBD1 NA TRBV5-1 TGCGCCAGCAGCTTGGCACAGGGGTGGTACGAGCAGTACTTC CASSLAQGWYEQYF
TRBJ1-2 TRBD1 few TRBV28 TGTGCCAGCAGTCCGCAGACAGGGTTGGGGACCTTC CASSPQTGLGTF
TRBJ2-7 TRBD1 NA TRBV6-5 TGTGCCAGCAGTACCTCCGGGACAGGGTTCTACGAGCAGTACTTC CASSTSGTGFYEQYF
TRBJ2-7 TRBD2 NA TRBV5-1 TGCGCCAGCAGCTTAACTAGCGGGGGAAACTACGAGCAGTACTTC CASSLTSGGNYEQYF
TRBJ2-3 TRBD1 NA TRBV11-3 TGTGCCAGCAGCGGGGACAGACATCCAGATACGCAGTATTTT CASSGDRHPDTQYF
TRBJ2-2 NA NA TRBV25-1 TGTGCCAGCAGTGAATTTGGAGGGGCGGGGGCCACCGGGGAGCTGTTTTTT CASSEFGGAGATGELFF
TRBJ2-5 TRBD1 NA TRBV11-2 TGTGCCAGCAGCTTGCTCCCACTACAGGGGCGGGAGACCCAGTACTTC CASSLLPLQGRETQYF
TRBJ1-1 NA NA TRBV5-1 TGCGCCAGCAGCCAACAAGTGAACACTGAAGCTTTCTTT CASSQQVNTEAFF
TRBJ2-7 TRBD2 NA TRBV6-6 TGTGCCAGCAGTTCCGGGACTAGCGGACCCTACGAGCAGTACTTC CASSSGTSGPYEQYF
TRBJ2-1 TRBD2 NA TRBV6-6 TGTGCCAGCAGTCCCACGACTAGCGGGGGTCCTTGGGGGCAGTTCTTC CASSPTTSGGPWGQFF